This TCR beta chain was observed in a study of cytomegalovirus exposure and HLA in healthy donors. Broader study findings: Several top significant clusters appeared, in a later analysis, to be linked to common viral pathogens. When analyzed later, a missense DCLRE1C variant was found to be linked to TCR beta V- and J-gene trimming.

Primers: 60 Vbeta forward and 13 Jbeta reverse. Method: immunoSEQ multiplex PCR; TCRdb's copy keeps in-frame clones and lacks some. The sample contains around 190,000 clones, roughly four fifths of which appear only once. Of note for this clone: Antigen: not known.

Germline CDR1 and CDR2: SGHNT and YYREEE (reference sequence). V lost 1 base and J lost 0, with 11 bases in between. This CDR3 is built from 16 residues. The rearrangement links TRBV5-4 to TRBJ2-1, with D maybe TRBD2 (6 bases). The sequence came from a man aged 25 to 40 in good health and CMV-seronegative. Sequencing was done on a sample of PBMCs. The CDR3 region is CASSLSLASSYNEQFF. The DNA of the CDR3 is TGTGCCAGCAGCTTGTCACTAGCCAGCTCCTACAATGAGCAGTTCTTC.